The clone carrying this T cell receptor beta chain was detected only a few times. What it binds is not known. The sample comes from a study of CD8+CD57+ T cells in acquired aplastic anemia. Study results and caveats: In common between the patients and the controls were nearly 30 CD8+ CDR3 sequences.

Profiling of TCR beta VDJ combinations and CDR3 sequences used genomic DNA as template. TCRdb reprocessed the reads via MiXCR and lists one record per CDR3 protein. The table shows 180,000 or so distinct CDR3 sequences, with around 45% occurring only once. Germline assignment: CDR1 ENHRY and CDR2 SYGVKD. The CDR3 loop spans 14 amino acids. Trimming removed 6 bases from V and 8 bases from J; junction bases left unmatched: 7. This clonotype was obtained from a human donor in good health. Source material: sorted CD4+, CD8+, or CD8+CD57+ T cells (not recorded which) from PBMCs. J is TRBJ2-1 and V is TRBV10-3; 10 nucleotides agree with TRBD1. CDR3 nucleotide sequence: TGTGCCATCAGGCCGGGACAGGGGAGGGATGAGCAGTTCTTC. It encodes CAIRPGQGRDEQFF.